This T cell receptor beta chain was observed in a study of cytomegalovirus exposure and HLA in healthy donors. Across the whole study: A subsequent analysis reported that the roughly 120 validation repertoires were produced on the same platform that had also been used for the roughly 670 first-cohort repertoires. Overall study findings and caveats: Cytomegalovirus status was reportedly diagnosed by the classifier with high sensitivity and specificity. Under in vitro conditions, three CMV-associated chains were confirmed as specific for CMV antigens. A later analysis found first-cohort TCR clusters tended to co-occur in the 100 to 150 validation repertoires.

The data were produced by immunoSEQ multiplex PCR, yet TCRdb's version contains in-frame clones alone and is incomplete. The sample lists 100,000 to 150,000 clones; approximately 88% were seen once. About this clone: Its antigen is currently unknown.

Germline V gene data show CDR1 as MNHEY and CDR2 as SVGAGI. Trimming left V 0 bases short and J 2 bases short, with 8 bases between. There are 15 residues in the CDR3. This receptor was obtained from a woman aged 18-30 years in good health and CMV-seronegative. Sequencing used PBMCs. This chain connects TRBV6-5 to TRBJ2-1; D might be TRBD2 (6 bases). The CDR3 DNA sequence: TGTGCCAGCAGTTACTCGGGCGGGGCCTACAATGAGCAGTTCTTC. This encodes CASSYSGGAYNEQFF.